This T cell receptor (beta chain) was profiled in a study of patients and donors after allogeneic stem cell transplantation. From the RT-PCR reads, TCRdb called clonotypes with MiXCR, one entry per CDR3 protein. The repertoire holds roughly 960,000 distinct CDR3 sequences, with roughly 18% as singletons. CDR3 length: 16 residues. V shed 0 bases and J shed 4 bases, with 15 bases lying between them. Germline V CDR1 and CDR2: LGHDT, YNNKEL (reference sequence). This clonotype was sampled from a human donor who was either an allogeneic HSCT recipient or a stem cell or donor lymphocyte infusion donor (not recorded which). It is not recorded whose cells these are; they may come from a transplant donor. The V gene is TRBV3-1, the J gene TRBJ2-5; perhaps TRBD2 as D (6 bases). Input material: blood, either unsorted or a sorted T cell fraction (not recorded which). The CDR3 protein is CASSQDFSVGGETQYF. Here the CDR3 DNA reads TGTGCCAGCAGCCAAGATTTTTCGGTCGGGGGAGAGACCCAGTACTTC.